Following are 19 T cell receptor beta chains from one sample sequenced in a study of T cell repertoires in aging, cancer and after chemotherapy. Amplification of TCR beta used genomic DNA extracted from peripheral blood. TRB rearrangements spanning V, D and J were amplified using mixed TRB-A/B primers. TCRdb independently ran MiXCR on the multiplex PCR reads; one entry per CDR3 protein. The sample has 5,000 or so distinct CDR3 sequences, roughly 21% seen once. The source material was blood. The receptors shown here come from a human donor in good health. The donor label of this sample is uncertain.

This clonotype is deemed medium-sized. The gene calls are TRBV5-6 and TRBJ2-2; D is perhaps TRBD1 (6 bases). Looked up from germline, CDR1 is SGHDT and CDR2 is YYEEEE. The CDR3 is 16 amino acids. V shed 0 bases and J shed 4 bases, with 13 bases lying between them. CDR3 protein: CASSLARGWSTGELFF. The DNA of the CDR3 is TGTGCCAGCAGCTTGGCCAGGGGATGGAGCACCGGGGAGCTGTTTTTT.

This sequence joins TRBV12-3 or TRBV12-4 and TRBJ2-3; 9 bases line up with TRBD1. The V segment lost 5 bases and the J segment 3 bases; nucleotides outside the gene matches: 3. The length of the CDR3 is 14 residues. In DNA form, the CDR3 reads TGTGCCAGCAGTCAGACAGGGGGGACAGATACGCAGTATTTT. Translating it yields CASSQTGGTDTQYF.

This clonotype was detected a few times. The chain combines TRBV12-3 or TRBV12-4 with TRBJ1-5; 7 bases match TRBD1. The CDR3 extends over 15 amino acids. The trim removed 2 bases at V and 7 bases at J, leaving 8 bases unmatched. In DNA form, the CDR3 reads TGTGCCAGCAGTTTAAGACAGGGAAGCAGACAGCCCCAGCATTTT. Translating it yields CASSLRQGSRQPQHF.

In its sample, this clonotype ranks as medium-sized. CDR3 protein: CASNGAINYGYTF. The CDR3 DNA follows: TGTGCCTCAAACGGAGCGATAAACTATGGCTACACCTTC. The J gene is TRBJ1-2, the V gene TRBV6-2 or TRBV6-3; D not resolved. The germline CDR1 and CDR2 sequences are MNHEY and SVGEGT. With 11 bases removed from V and 2 bases from J, the gap between germline ends came to 15 bases. CDR3 length: 13 amino acids.

This clonotype is judged medium-sized (0.01 to 0.1%). The V gene is TRBV19, the J gene TRBJ2-1, with 14 bases fitting TRBD2. This CDR3 comprises 17 residues. Germline assignment: CDR1 LNHDA and CDR2 SQIVND (reference sequence). The junction had 6 bases not matched to a gene; V was cut back by 4 bases and J by 4 bases. CDR3 DNA sequence: TGTGCCAGTAGTACGGGACTAGCGGGAGAGCTTTACAATGAGCAGTTCTTC. This encodes CASSTGLAGELYNEQFF.

The chain employs TRBV7-2 and TRBJ2-7; possibly TRBD2 for D (5 bases). Germline assignment: CDR1 SGHTA and CDR2 FQGNSA. There are 15 residues in the CDR3. The V and J ends lost 8 bases and 4 bases respectively, with 21 bases between them. The DNA of the CDR3 is TGTGCCAGCGAAGAAGCACCCGGACTGAATTACGAGCAGTACTTC. This gives the protein CASEEAPGLNYEQYF.

The genes are TRBV7-3 and TRBJ2-7; 7 bases are shared with TRBD2. In germline, CDR1 is SGHTA, CDR2 FQGTGA. V lost 2 bases to trimming and J lost 3 bases; unmatched junction nucleotides: 13. The CDR3 has 17 residues. This CDR3 reads CASSLPPGGWGLYEQYF. The CDR3 DNA reads TGTGCCAGCAGCTTACCCCCCGGGGGGTGGGGTCTCTACGAGCAGTACTTC.

This clonotype was observed a few times. The genes are TRBV7-9 and TRBJ2-5; D not certain. V lost 8 bases and J lost 5, with 21 bases in between. The CDR3 has 15 amino acids. Germline V gene data show CDR1 as SEHNR and CDR2 as FQNEAQ (reference sequence). The CDR3 DNA is TGTGCCAGCTCTACCTGGATGGGGTCCCGGGAGACCCAGTACTTC. Its translation is CASSTWMGSRETQYF.

By proportion, this clonotype is medium-sized (0.01 to 0.1%). The J gene is TRBJ2-1, the V gene TRBV19, with TRBD2 identical over 9 bases. V lost 4 bases, J lost 0 bases, and 7 bases stayed unmatched. The CDR3 runs to 17 residues. CDR1 is LNHDA, CDR2 SQIVND, per germline (reference sequence). The CDR3 DNA reads TGTGCCAGTAGTAATGCGCGGGGGGGCCTCTCCTACAATGAGCAGTTCTTC. Translating it yields CASSNARGGLSYNEQFF.

V gene TRBV28 combines with J gene TRBJ2-7, with a tentative D call TRBD1 (5 bases). With 6 bases removed from V and 6 bases from J, the gap between germline ends came to 18 bases. The CDR3 has 14 residues. CDR1 and CDR2 (germline): MDHEN, SYDVKM. The CDR3 nucleotides are TGTGCCAGCAGGACTTTTAGGGGTCGGCCCGAGCAGTACTTC. It yields the protein CASRTFRGRPEQYF.

This clonotype is medium-sized within its sample. The rearrangement links TRBV30 to TRBJ1-1; D gene uncertain. There are 12 residues in the CDR3. Between the trimmed V and J ends, which lost 5 bases and 4 bases, there was a span of 11 bases. Germline V lookup: CDR1 GTSNPN, CDR2 SVGIG (reference sequence). CDR3 coding DNA: TGTGCCTGGGTAGTGGAGAGCACTGAAGCTTTCTTT. Translating gives CAWVVESTEAFF.

This clonotype occurred a few times. The chain couples TRBV4-1 to TRBJ2-3; TRBD2 matches at 11 bases. The CDR3 loop spans 17 amino acids. V lost 2 bases to trimming and J lost 3 bases; unmatched junction nucleotides: 7. CDR1 is MGHRA, CDR2 YSYEKL, per germline. The CDR3 sequence: CASSQLAGGPPTDTQYF. CDR3 DNA: TGCGCCAGCAGCCAATTAGCGGGGGGGCCCCCGACAGATACGCAGTATTTT.

This clonotype is categorized as medium-sized (0.01 to 0.1%). This sequence joins TRBV5-4 and TRBJ2-3; 9 bases fit TRBD1. Germline V gene data show CDR1 as SGHNT and CDR2 as YYREEE (reference sequence). The J segment lost 8 bases and the V segment lost 4 bases, leaving 11 bases of the junction unmatched. The CDR3 extends over 15 amino acids. The DNA of the CDR3 is TGTGCCAGCAGCCCTCCGGGACAGGGTCTTTCTACGCAGTATTTT. Encoded protein: CASSPPGQGLSTQYF.

The gene calls are TRBV10-3 and TRBJ2-7; possibly TRBD2 for D (5 bases). Trimming took 0 bases from V and 4 from J, leaving 16 bases between them. The CDR3 runs to 16 residues. Germline V gene lookup returns CDR1 ENHRY and CDR2 SYGVKD. This CDR3 is CAISESTRGARYEQYF. The CDR3 DNA is TGTGCCATCAGTGAGTCGACTCGGGGTGCGCGGTACGAGCAGTACTTC.

This clonotype was recorded only once. The rearrangement uses TRBV20-1 and TRBJ1-2; D may be TRBD1 (5 bases). Trimming cost V 4 bases and J 5 bases, with 17 bases left between them. The V gene's germline CDR1 is DFQATT and CDR2 SNEGSKA (reference sequence). CDR3 length equals 14 residues. The CDR3 spells CSANSRDFGYGYTF. In DNA, the CDR3 is TGCAGTGCTAATTCCAGGGATTTTGGTTATGGCTACACCTTC.

This chain connects TRBV7-9 to TRBJ2-5; D may be TRBD1 or TRBD2 (5 bases each). Germline V CDR1 and CDR2: SEHNR, FQNEAQ (reference sequence). The CDR3 runs 15 residues. Deletions cut 5 bases from V and 2 bases from J, with 15 bases between. The CDR3: CASSKGTAVQETQYF. The CDR3 DNA sequence: TGTGCCAGCAGCAAGGGGACCGCCGTTCAAGAGACCCAGTACTTC.

By frequency in the sample, this clonotype is medium-sized. J is TRBJ2-7 and V is TRBV19; perhaps TRBD2 as D (6 bases). Germline CDR1 LNHDA, CDR2 SQIVND (reference sequence). The CDR3 is 14 amino acids. V was clipped by 6 bases and J by 0 bases, with 12 bases between them. In DNA, the CDR3 is TGTGCCAGTAGGGTAAGCGGGTTCTCCTACGAGCAGTACTTC. Amino acids: CASRVSGFSYEQYF.

Concerning this clonotype itself: A much larger clone lies a single base off, so this may be a read error. The rearrangement uses TRBV6-4 and TRBJ2-7; 8 nucleotides align to TRBD1. CDR1 is MRHNA and CDR2 is SNTAGT in the germline V gene. The CDR3 spans 16 residues. The ends lost 0 bases at V and 7 bases at J; junction bases unmatched: 11. CDR3 sequence reads: CASSDSVGQGANEQYF. CDR3 bases: TGTGCCAGCAGTGACTCGGTTGGGCAGGGGGCAAATGAGCAGTACTTC.

Turning to this clonotype: A clone one base away is much larger, so this may be a read error. J is TRBJ2-1 and V is TRBV10-3; D is unresolved. V was cut by 5 bases and J by 3 bases, with 11 bases left in between. This CDR3 is 14 amino acids long. The germline CDR1 and CDR2 sequences are ENHRY and SYGVKD. This CDR3 is CAISPRRYYNEQFF. CDR3 sequence (DNA): TGTGCCATCAGTCCGAGACGGTACTACAATGAGCAGTTCTTC.